This passage covers 3 T cell receptor beta chains from one sample sequenced in a study of cytomegalovirus exposure and HLA in healthy donors. This PCR relied on a set of 60 Vbeta primers and 13 Jbeta primers. The repertoire was sequenced with immunoSEQ multiplex PCR; TCRdb's copy has only in-frame clones and lacks some. This table has 140,000 or so clones, just under 85% appearing once. The sequenced sample was PBMCs. Receptor source: a woman in her sixties in good health and CMV-seropositive.

The CDR3 loop is CASSLATETRGYTF. CDR3 DNA sequence: TGTGCCAGCAGTTTGGCGACAGAAACACGTGGCTACACCTTC. The genes are TRBV28 and TRBJ1-2; perhaps TRBD1 as D (5 bases). The V end lost 3 bases, the J end lost 7 bases, and 15 bases lay between the germline ends. Germline values: CDR1 MDHEN, CDR2 SYDVKM. CDR3 length equals 14 residues.

The chain's CDR3 is CAIQTGSYEQYF. The CDR3 DNA reads as TGTGCCATTCAGACAGGATCCTACGAGCAGTACTTC. The chain recombines TRBV10-3 with TRBJ2-7, with a possible D match to TRBD1 (6 bases). Germline CDR1 and CDR2: ENHRY and SYGVKD. CDR3 length equals 12 residues. V lost 9 bases, J lost 1 base, and 10 bases lay in between.

The chain uses TRBV5-4 and TRBJ2-3, with D tentatively TRBD2 (6 bases). This CDR3 is built from 15 residues. Trimming cost V 4 bases and J 4 bases, with 16 bases left between them. CDR1 SGHNT and CDR2 YYREEE come from the germline V gene (reference sequence). This CDR3 is CASSSPSGGADTQYF. CDR3 DNA: TGTGCCAGCAGCAGTCCGAGCGGCGGGGCAGATACGCAGTATTTT.